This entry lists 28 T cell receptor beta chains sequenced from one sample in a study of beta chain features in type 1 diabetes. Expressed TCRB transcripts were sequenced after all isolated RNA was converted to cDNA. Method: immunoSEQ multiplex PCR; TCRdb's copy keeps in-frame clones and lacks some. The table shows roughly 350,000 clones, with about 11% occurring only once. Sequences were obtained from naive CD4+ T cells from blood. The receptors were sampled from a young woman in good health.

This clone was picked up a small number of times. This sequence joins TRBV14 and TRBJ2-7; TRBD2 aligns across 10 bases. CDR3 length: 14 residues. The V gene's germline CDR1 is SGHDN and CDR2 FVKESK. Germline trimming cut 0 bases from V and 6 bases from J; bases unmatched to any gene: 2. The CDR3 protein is CASSQDWTSGEQYF. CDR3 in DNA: TGTGCCAGCAGCCAAGATTGGACTAGCGGCGAGCAGTACTTC.

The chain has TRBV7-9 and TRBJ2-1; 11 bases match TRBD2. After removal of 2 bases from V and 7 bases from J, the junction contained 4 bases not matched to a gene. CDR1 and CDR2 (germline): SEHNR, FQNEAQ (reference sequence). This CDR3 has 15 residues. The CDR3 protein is CASSLFLAGGNEQFF. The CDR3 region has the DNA TGTGCCAGCAGCTTATTCCTAGCGGGAGGTAATGAGCAGTTCTTC.

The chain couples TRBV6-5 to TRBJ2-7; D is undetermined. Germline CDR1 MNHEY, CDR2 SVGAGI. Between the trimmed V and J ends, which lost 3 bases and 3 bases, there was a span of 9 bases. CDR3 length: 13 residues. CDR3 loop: CASSYDIDYEQYF. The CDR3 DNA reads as TGTGCCAGCAGTTATGACATAGACTACGAGCAGTACTTC.

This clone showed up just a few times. The CDR3 loop reads CASSLGLAGADTQYF. In nucleotides, the CDR3 is TGTGCCAGCAGTCTGGGACTAGCGGGAGCAGATACGCAGTATTTT. The rearrangement links TRBV6-5 to TRBJ2-3, with 14 bases fitting TRBD2. CDR3 size: 15 residues. V shed 5 bases, J shed 4 bases, and the junction held 2 bases outside the gene matches. Germline V gives CDR1 MNHEY, CDR2 SVGAGI.

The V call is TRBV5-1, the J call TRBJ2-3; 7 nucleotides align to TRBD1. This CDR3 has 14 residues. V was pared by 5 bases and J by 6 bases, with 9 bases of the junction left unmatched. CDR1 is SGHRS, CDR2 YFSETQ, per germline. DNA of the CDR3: TGCGCCAGCAGACGGGGACAGAACGATGATACGCAGTATTTT. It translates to CASRRGQNDDTQYF.

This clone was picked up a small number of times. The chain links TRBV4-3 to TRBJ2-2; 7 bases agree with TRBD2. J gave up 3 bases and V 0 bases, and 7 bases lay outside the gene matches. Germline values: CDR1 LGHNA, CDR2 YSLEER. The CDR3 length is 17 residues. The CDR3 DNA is TGCGCCAGCAGCCAAGAAGCTACTAGCGCAGACACCGGGGAGCTGTTTTTT. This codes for CASSQEATSADTGELFF.

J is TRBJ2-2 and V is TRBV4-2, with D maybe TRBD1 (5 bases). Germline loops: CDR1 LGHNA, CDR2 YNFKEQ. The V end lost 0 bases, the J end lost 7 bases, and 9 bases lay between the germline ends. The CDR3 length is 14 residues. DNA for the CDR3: TGTGCCAGCAGCCAAGAGAAGGGGATCGGGGAGCTGTTTTTT. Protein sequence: CASSQEKGIGELFF.

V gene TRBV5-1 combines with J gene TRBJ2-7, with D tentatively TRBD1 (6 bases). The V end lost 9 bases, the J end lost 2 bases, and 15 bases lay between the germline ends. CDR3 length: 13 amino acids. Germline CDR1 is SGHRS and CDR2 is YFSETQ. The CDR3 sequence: CATSRGTTYEQYF. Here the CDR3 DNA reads TGCGCCACCTCGAGGGGGACAACCTACGAGCAGTACTTC.

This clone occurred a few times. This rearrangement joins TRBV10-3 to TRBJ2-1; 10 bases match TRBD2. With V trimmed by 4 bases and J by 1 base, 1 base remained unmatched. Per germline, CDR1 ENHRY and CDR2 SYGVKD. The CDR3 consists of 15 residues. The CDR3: CAISGLAGSYNEQFF. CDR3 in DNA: TGTGCCATCAGTGGACTAGCGGGTTCCTACAATGAGCAGTTCTTC.

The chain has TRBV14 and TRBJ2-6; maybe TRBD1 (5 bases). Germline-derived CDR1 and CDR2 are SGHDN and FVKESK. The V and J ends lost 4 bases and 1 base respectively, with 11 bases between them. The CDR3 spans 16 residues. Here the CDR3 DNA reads TGTGCCAGCAGCCGAAACCCAGGGTCTGGGGCCAACGTCCTGACTTTC. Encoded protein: CASSRNPGSGANVLTF.

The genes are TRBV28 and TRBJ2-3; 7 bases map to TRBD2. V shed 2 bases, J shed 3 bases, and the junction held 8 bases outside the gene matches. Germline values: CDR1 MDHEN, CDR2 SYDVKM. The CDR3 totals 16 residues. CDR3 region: CASSLRAGRGTDTQYF. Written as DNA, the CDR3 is TGTGCCAGCAGTTTAAGGGCGGGGCGGGGGACAGATACGCAGTATTTT.

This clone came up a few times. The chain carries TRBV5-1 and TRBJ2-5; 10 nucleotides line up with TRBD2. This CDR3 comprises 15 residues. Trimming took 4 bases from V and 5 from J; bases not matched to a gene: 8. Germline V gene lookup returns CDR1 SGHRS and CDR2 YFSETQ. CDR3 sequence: CASSNLAGAGETQYF. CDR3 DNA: TGCGCCAGCAGCAACCTAGCGGGAGCCGGCGAGACCCAGTACTTC.

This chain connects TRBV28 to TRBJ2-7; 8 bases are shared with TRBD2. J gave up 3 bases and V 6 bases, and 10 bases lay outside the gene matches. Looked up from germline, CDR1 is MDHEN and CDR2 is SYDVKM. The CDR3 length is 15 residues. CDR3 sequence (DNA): TGTGCCAGCAGGTACGCGGGAGGATCAGACTACGAGCAGTACTTC. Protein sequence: CASRYAGGSDYEQYF.

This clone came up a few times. As DNA, the CDR3 is TGTGCCAGTAGTATAACTCGGCAGGGAGGGCAGCCCCAGCATTTT. Amino acids: CASSITRQGGQPQHF. The rearrangement uses TRBV19 and TRBJ1-5; a possible D gene is TRBD1 (5 bases). Germline CDR1 and CDR2: LNHDA and SQIVND (reference sequence). This CDR3 is built from 15 residues. The V end was cut by 2 bases, the J end by 7 bases, with 15 bases between.

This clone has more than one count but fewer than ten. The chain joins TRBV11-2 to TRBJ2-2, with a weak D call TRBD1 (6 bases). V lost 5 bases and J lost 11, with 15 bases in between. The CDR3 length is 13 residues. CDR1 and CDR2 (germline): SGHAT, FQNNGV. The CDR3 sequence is CASSPRQDGELFF. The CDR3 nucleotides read TGTGCCAGCAGCCCCAGACAGGACGGTGAGCTGTTTTTT.

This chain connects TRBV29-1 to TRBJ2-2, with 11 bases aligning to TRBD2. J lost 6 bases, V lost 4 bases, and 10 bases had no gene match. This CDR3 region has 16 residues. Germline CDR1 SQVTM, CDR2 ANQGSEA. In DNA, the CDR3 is TGCAGCGTTGTCCACACTAGCGGGAGTATTCCCGGGGAGCTGTTTTTT. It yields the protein CSVVHTSGSIPGELFF.

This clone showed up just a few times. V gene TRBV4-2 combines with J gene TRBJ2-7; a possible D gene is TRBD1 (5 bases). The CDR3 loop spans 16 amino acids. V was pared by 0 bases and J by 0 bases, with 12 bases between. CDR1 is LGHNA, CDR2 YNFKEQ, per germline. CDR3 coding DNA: TGTGCCAGCAGCCAAGAAAGGGGCCAGAGCTCCTACGAGCAGTACTTC. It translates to CASSQERGQSSYEQYF.

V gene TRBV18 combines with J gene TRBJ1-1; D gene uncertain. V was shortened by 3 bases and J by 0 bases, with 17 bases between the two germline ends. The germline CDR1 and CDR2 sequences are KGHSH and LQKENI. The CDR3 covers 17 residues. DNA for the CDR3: TGTGCCAGCTCACCGCCCAACGGCGCGGTGATGAACACTGAAGCTTTCTTT. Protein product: CASSPPNGAVMNTEAFF.

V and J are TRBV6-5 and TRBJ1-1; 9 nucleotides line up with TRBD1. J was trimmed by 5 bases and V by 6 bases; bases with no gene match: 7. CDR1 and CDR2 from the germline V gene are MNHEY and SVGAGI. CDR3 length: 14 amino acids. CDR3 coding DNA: TGTGCCAGCAGCCCGGACAGGGGAAGTACTGAAGCTTTCTTT. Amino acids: CASSPDRGSTEAFF.

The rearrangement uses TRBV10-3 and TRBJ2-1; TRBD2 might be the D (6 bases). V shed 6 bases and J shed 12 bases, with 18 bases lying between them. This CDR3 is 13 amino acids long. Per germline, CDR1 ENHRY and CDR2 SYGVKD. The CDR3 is CAISGDFGRGQFF. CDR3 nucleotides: TGTGCCATCAGCGGGGACTTCGGAAGAGGGCAGTTCTTC.

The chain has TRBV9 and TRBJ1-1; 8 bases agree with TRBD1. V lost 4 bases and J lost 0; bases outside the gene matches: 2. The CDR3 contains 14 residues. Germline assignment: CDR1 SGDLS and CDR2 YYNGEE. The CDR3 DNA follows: TGTGCCAGCAGCCGGGGACAGGTGAACACTGAAGCTTTCTTT. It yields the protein CASSRGQVNTEAFF. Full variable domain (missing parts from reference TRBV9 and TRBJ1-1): DSGVTQTPKHLITATGQRVTLRCSPRSGDLSVYWYQQSLDQGLQFLIQYYNGEERAKGNILERFSAQQFPDLHSELNLSSLELGDSALYFCASSRGQVNTEAFFGQGTRLTVV.

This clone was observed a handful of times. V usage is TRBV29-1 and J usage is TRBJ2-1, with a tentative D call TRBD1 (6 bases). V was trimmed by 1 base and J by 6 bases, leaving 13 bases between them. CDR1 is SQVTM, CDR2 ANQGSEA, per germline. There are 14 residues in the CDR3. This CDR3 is CSVEGWTVGNEQFF. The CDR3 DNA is TGCAGCGTTGAAGGGTGGACAGTGGGCAATGAGCAGTTCTTC.

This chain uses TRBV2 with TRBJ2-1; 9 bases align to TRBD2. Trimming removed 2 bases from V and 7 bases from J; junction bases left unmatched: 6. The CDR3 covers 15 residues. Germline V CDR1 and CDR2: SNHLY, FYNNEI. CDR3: CASSELGLAGNEQFF. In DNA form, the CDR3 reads TGTGCCAGCAGTGAATTGGGACTAGCCGGGAATGAGCAGTTCTTC.

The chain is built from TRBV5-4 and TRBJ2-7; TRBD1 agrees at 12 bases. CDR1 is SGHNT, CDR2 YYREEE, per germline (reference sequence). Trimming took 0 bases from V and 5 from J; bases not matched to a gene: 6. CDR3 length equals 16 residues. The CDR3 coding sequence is TGTGCCAGCAGCTTGGGTGGGCGGGACAGGGGGCACGAGCAGTACTTC. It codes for CASSLGGRDRGHEQYF.

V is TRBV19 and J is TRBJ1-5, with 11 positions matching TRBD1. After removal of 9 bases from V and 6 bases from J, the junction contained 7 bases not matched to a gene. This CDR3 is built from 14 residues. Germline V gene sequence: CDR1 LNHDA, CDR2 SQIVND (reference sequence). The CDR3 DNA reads TGTGCCAGCCACTGGACAGGGGGCTTTCAGCCCCAGCATTTT. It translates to CASHWTGGFQPQHF.

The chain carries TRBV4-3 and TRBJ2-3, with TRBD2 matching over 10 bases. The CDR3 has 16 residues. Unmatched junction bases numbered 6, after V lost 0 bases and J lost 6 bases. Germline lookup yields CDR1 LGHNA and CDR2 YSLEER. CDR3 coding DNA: TGCGCCAGCAGCCAAGACGGAAGCGGGAGGGCCGATACGCAGTATTTT. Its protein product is CASSQDGSGRADTQYF.

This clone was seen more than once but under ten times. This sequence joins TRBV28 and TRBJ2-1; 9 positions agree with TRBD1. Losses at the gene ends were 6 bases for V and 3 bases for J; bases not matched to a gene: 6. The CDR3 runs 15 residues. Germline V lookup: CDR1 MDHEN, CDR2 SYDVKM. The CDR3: CASRAGTGIYNEQFF. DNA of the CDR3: TGTGCCAGCAGAGCCGGGACAGGGATCTACAATGAGCAGTTCTTC.

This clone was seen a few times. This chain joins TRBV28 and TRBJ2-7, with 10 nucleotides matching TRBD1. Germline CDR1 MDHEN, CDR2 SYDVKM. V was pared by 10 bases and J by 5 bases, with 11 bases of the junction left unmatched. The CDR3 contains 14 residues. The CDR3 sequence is CATMTGGASHEQYF. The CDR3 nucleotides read TGTGCCACCATGACAGGGGGCGCGAGCCACGAGCAGTACTTC.